This passage covers 9 T cell receptor beta chains from one sample sequenced in a study of blood T cell repertoires in COVID-19. Libraries were prepared by immunoSEQ multiplex PCR; TCRdb keeps only in-frame clonotypes and omits some of them. In the table there are about 360,000 clones, 86% of which are singletons. The sample was peripheral blood. The receptors come from a woman aged 55-70 years with COVID-19, enrolled during active disease.

In its sample, this clone was seen once. The chain combines TRBV5-1 with TRBJ2-1; D may be TRBD2 (7 bases). V lost 4 bases and J 6 bases, leaving 20 bases between the germline ends. The V gene's germline CDR1 is SGHRS and CDR2 YFSETQ. CDR3 length: 16 amino acids. The CDR3 here is CASSEWGGQMLNEQFF. CDR3 nucleotides: TGCGCCAGCAGCGAATGGGGGGGCCAGATGCTCAATGAGCAGTTCTTC.

The V call is TRBV9, the J call TRBJ2-3; weak D call: TRBD2 (7 bases). Germline V gene data show CDR1 as SGDLS and CDR2 as YYNGEE. The length of the CDR3 is 15 residues. Deletions cut 3 bases from V and 0 bases from J, with 11 bases between. The CDR3 nucleotides are TGTGCCAGCAGCGCAGAGGGGGGGAGCACAGATACGCAGTATTTT. Its translation is CASSAEGGSTDTQYF.

This chain uses TRBV2 with TRBJ2-7; a possible D gene is TRBD1 (5 bases). The V and J ends lost 5 bases and 1 base respectively, with 12 bases between them. The CDR3 loop spans 14 amino acids. Per the germline V gene, CDR1 is SNHLY and CDR2 is FYNNEI. This CDR3 reads CASSLGTGSYEQYF. In DNA form, the CDR3 reads TGTGCCAGCAGTCTGGGCACAGGTTCCTACGAGCAGTACTTC.

The genes are TRBV11-3 and TRBJ1-2; 10 positions match TRBD1. The V gene's germline CDR1 is SGHNT and CDR2 YENEEA. The V segment lost 5 bases and the J segment 8 bases; nucleotides outside the gene matches: 11. The CDR3 totals 15 residues. As DNA, the CDR3 is TGTGCCAGCAGCCCGGGACAGGGGATTGCAGGCGGCTACACCTTC. It specifies CASSPGQGIAGGYTF.

The chain employs TRBV3-1 (or the pseudogene TRBV3-2) and TRBJ2-7; possibly TRBD1 for D (5 bases). From germline, CDR1 is LGHDT and CDR2 YNNKEL (reference sequence). V was trimmed by 6 bases and J by 2 bases, leaving 14 bases between them. The CDR3 length is 14 residues. The CDR3 protein is CASSQNRFTYEQYF. The CDR3, as DNA: TGTGCCAGCAGTCAAAACAGGTTCACCTACGAGCAGTACTTC.

The V call is TRBV21-1, the J call TRBJ1-2; TRBD1 is taken as the D call from the table, unchecked against the DNA. TRBV21-1 is a documented pseudogene. CDR3 length equals 14 residues. Written as DNA, the CDR3 is TGTGCCAGTCCGAGGACAGGATTTTACTATGGCTACACCTTC. As protein: CASPRTGFYYGYTF.

This rearrangement joins TRBV21-1 to TRBJ1-1. TRBV21-1 constitutes a pseudogene. This CDR3 has 15 residues. The CDR3 DNA is TGTGCCAGCAGCAATGGATTTTGGGAGGTTGCTGAAGCTTTCTTT. Amino acids: CASSNGFWEVAEAFF.

J is TRBJ1-1 and V is TRBV3-1 (or the pseudogene TRBV3-2); no clear D. The V gene lost 5 bases and the J gene lost 7 bases, with 14 bases spanning the gap. The CDR3 runs 13 residues. Germline-derived CDR1 and CDR2 are LGHDT and YNNKEL (reference sequence). The CDR3 loop reads CASSARSYGEAFF. DNA for the CDR3: TGTGCCAGCAGCGCCAGGTCGTACGGTGAAGCTTTCTTT.

The chain uses TRBV6-1 and TRBJ2-5, with 9 bases identical to TRBD2. The CDR3 consists of 15 residues. Germline-derived CDR1 and CDR2 are MNHNS and SASEGT. V shed 1 base and J 5 bases; nucleotides not matched to a gene: 5. CDR3 sequence: CASSEEASGAETQYF. In nucleotides, the CDR3 is TGTGCCAGCAGTGAAGAGGCTAGCGGGGCCGAGACCCAGTACTTC.